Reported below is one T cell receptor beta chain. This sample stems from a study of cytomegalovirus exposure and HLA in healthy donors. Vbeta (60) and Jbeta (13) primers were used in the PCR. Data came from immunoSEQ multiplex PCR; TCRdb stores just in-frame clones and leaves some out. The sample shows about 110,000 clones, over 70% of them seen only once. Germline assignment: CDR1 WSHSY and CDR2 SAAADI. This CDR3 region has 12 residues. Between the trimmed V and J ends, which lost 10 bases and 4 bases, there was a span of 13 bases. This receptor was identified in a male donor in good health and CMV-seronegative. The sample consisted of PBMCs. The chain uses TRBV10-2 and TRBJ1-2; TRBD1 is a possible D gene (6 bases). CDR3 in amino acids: CATRTDSYGYTF. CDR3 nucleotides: TGCGCCACCCGGACAGATTCCTATGGCTACACCTTC.